This passage covers 25 T cell receptor beta chains from one sample sequenced in a study of radiation and T cells in renal cell carcinoma. Documented time point: blood 2 weeks post-SBRT. Treatment: 15 Gy SBRT to primary tumor, nephrectomy 4 weeks later. Here immunoSEQ multiplex PCR was the method, and the copy in TCRdb shows in-frame clones only, minus some. This table has some 120,000 clones, 88% appearing once. Source: blood, taken from a patient whose treatment included radiotherapy and nephrectomy. These receptors were collected from a woman in her 70s with renal cell carcinoma.

The chain joins TRBV9 to TRBJ2-6, with D possibly being TRBD2 (6 bases). The V end lost 0 bases, the J end lost 0 bases, and 13 bases lay between the germline ends. The CDR3 length is 18 residues. The germline CDR1 and CDR2 sequences are SGDLS and YYNGEE. The CDR3: CASSVEGGAISGANVLTF. The CDR3 DNA follows: TGTGCCAGCAGCGTAGAGGGCGGGGCGATCTCTGGGGCCAACGTCCTGACTTTC. Full variable domain (remainder filled in from reference TRBV9 and TRBJ2-6): DSGVTQTPKHLITATGQRVTLRCSPRSGDLSVYWYQQSLDQGLQFLIQYYNGEERAKGNILERFSAQQFPDLHSELNLSSLELGDSALYFCASSVEGGAISGANVLTFGAGSRLTVL.

J is TRBJ1-4 and V is TRBV7-2; tentative D call: TRBD1 (5 bases). Trimming removed 5 bases at V and 14 bases at J, with 15 bases between. Germline CDR1 is SGHTA and CDR2 is FQGNSA. This CDR3 contains 12 residues. This CDR3 reads CASSPLRGMLFF. The CDR3 nucleotides read TGTGCCAGCAGCCCGCTCCGGGGGATGCTGTTTTTT.

The chain employs TRBV30 and TRBJ1-2; a possible D gene is TRBD1 (5 bases). Trimming left V 7 bases short and J 8 bases short, with 20 bases between. CDR1 and CDR2 from the germline V gene are GTSNPN and SVGIG (reference sequence). The CDR3 totals 13 residues. CDR3 coding DNA: TGTGCCTTCTGGGGGAGGTCTTTGAAGGGCTACACCTTC. Translation: CAFWGRSLKGYTF.

CDR3 in amino acids: CASSLDLREGMDTQYF. DNA for the CDR3: TGTGCCAGCAGCTTAGATCTTCGGGAGGGGATGGATACGCAGTATTTT. The gene calls are TRBV11-3 and TRBJ2-3; TRBD2 matches 8 bases. Germline CDR1 SGHNT, CDR2 YENEEA. This CDR3 has 16 amino acids. V lost 0 bases and J lost 6; bases outside the gene matches: 8.

This chain uses TRBV5-4 with TRBJ2-5, with 13 positions matching TRBD2. The junction had 5 bases not matched to a gene; V was cut back by 3 bases and J by 3 bases. Germline-derived CDR1 and CDR2 are SGHNT and YYREEE (reference sequence). The CDR3 consists of 16 residues. The CDR3 DNA reads as TGTGCCAGCAGCTACCTGACTAGCGGGGGGAAAGAGACCCAGTACTTC. Protein sequence: CASSYLTSGGKETQYF.

V is TRBV19 and J is TRBJ2-6, with a weak D call TRBD1 (5 bases). CDR3 length equals 14 residues. Germline loops: CDR1 LNHDA, CDR2 SQIVND (reference sequence). With 7 bases removed from V and 0 bases from J, the gap between germline ends came to 7 bases. CDR3 coding DNA: TGTGCCAGTACCGACAGCTCTGGGGCCAACGTCCTGACTTTC. Protein: CASTDSSGANVLTF.

The CDR3 DNA follows: TGTGCCACCAGCAGAGAGGGGTTGGGTAACACTGAAGCTTTCTTT. As protein: CATSREGLGNTEAFF. The gene calls are TRBV15 and TRBJ1-1, with no clear D. Germline CDR1 and CDR2: LNHNV and YYDKDF (reference sequence). There are 15 residues in the CDR3. V lost 0 bases, J lost 2 bases, and 10 bases lay in between.

This rearrangement joins TRBV6-1 to TRBJ2-2; TRBD2 matches at 10 bases. J was trimmed by 7 bases and V by 4 bases; bases with no gene match: 9. CDR1 and CDR2 (germline): MNHNS, SASEGT. The CDR3 sequence is 16 residues long. The CDR3 sequence: CASSVQSGGAVGELFF. CDR3 DNA: TGTGCCAGCAGTGTTCAGAGCGGGGGGGCTGTCGGGGAGCTGTTTTTT.

This rearrangement joins TRBV27 to TRBJ1-6, with 11 bases identical to TRBD1. V lost 5 bases to trimming and J lost 7 bases; unmatched junction nucleotides: 7. The germline gives CDR1 MNHEY, CDR2 SMNVEV (reference sequence). CDR3 size: 16 residues. The CDR3 sequence is CASSRPGTGGNSPLHF. Written as DNA, the CDR3 is TGTGCCAGCAGTCGTCCCGGGACAGGGGGAAATTCACCCCTCCACTTT.

V usage is TRBV30 and J usage is TRBJ1-1; D not resolved. This CDR3 contains 12 residues. With 3 bases removed from V and 3 bases from J, the gap between germline ends came to 8 bases. The germline CDR1 and CDR2 sequences are GTSNPN and SVGIG (reference sequence). CDR3 residues: CAWRGSDTEAFF. CDR3 DNA sequence: TGTGCCTGGAGGGGTAGTGACACTGAAGCTTTCTTT.

The rearrangement links TRBV5-5 to TRBJ1-5; 10 nucleotides agree with TRBD1. Unmatched junction bases numbered 7, after V lost 4 bases and J lost 3 bases. CDR1 and CDR2 from the germline V gene are SGHKS and YYEKEE (reference sequence). The CDR3 has 16 residues. CDR3 amino acids: CASSKGQGGPNQPQHF. Here the CDR3 DNA reads TGTGCCAGCAGCAAAGGACAGGGGGGCCCCAATCAGCCCCAGCATTTT.

The V gene is TRBV5-1, the J gene TRBJ2-3; 7 bases match TRBD1. Trimming at V came to 8 bases and at J to 1 base, leaving 10 bases not matched to a gene. This CDR3 is 15 amino acids long. The germline V gene has CDR1 SGHRS and CDR2 YFSETQ. DNA for the CDR3: TGCGCCAGTGGGGAAACAGGGGCCCGCACAGATACGCAGTATTTT. It codes for CASGETGARTDTQYF.

V is TRBV9 and J is TRBJ1-5, with D unresolved. The length of the CDR3 is 15 residues. Looked up from germline, CDR1 is SGDLS and CDR2 is YYNGEE. V was trimmed by 3 bases and J by 5 bases, leaving 15 bases between them. The CDR3 DNA reads TGTGCCAGCAGCGCACGGTGGGGTTTAGATCAGCCCCAGCATTTT. Protein: CASSARWGLDQPQHF. The variable domain in full, with the rest retrieved from reference TRBV9 and TRBJ1-5, is DSGVTQTPKHLITATGQRVTLRCSPRSGDLSVYWYQQSLDQGLQFLIQYYNGEERAKGNILERFSAQQFPDLHSELNLSSLELGDSALYFCASSARWGLDQPQHFGDGTRLSIL.

This sequence joins TRBV7-9 and TRBJ2-7; perhaps TRBD1 as D (6 bases). Looked up from germline, CDR1 is SEHNR and CDR2 is FQNEAQ (reference sequence). Trimming removed 5 bases at V and 5 bases at J, with 19 bases between. This CDR3 is 15 amino acids long. Here the CDR3 reads CASSPRRGVADEQYF. CDR3 in DNA: TGTGCCAGCAGCCCACGCAGGGGAGTGGCGGACGAGCAGTACTTC.

The chain uses TRBV7-3 and TRBJ2-2; D gene ambiguous. In germline, CDR1 is SGHTA, CDR2 FQGTGA. The CDR3 has 13 residues. The ends were cut back, 2 bases at V and 6 bases at J, with 7 bases in the middle. CDR3 residues: CASSLPPAGELFF. The CDR3 DNA follows: TGTGCCAGCAGCTTACCACCCGCCGGGGAGCTGTTTTTT.

The chain combines TRBV7-9 with TRBJ2-5; D gene uncertain. The end of the DNA aligns better with TRBJ2-7, so the J call may be wrong. This CDR3 has 14 residues. The germline gives CDR1 SEHNR, CDR2 FQNEAQ (reference sequence). CDR3 loop: CASSPLIQVYEQYF. The CDR3 DNA reads as TGTGCCAGCAGCCCCTTGATCCAGGTCTACGAGCAGTACTTC.

The V call is TRBV18, the J call TRBJ1-5, with 9 nucleotides matching TRBD1. The CDR3 spans 15 residues. The V gene's germline CDR1 is KGHSH and CDR2 LQKENI. Trimming cost V 4 bases and J 3 bases; bases outside gene matches: 4. CDR3 bases: TGTGCCAGCTCACTAGGGACAGGGATCAATCAGCCCCAGCATTTT. Translation gives CASSLGTGINQPQHF. The whole variable domain, filled in from reference TRBV18 and TRBJ1-5, reads NAGVMQNPRHLVRRRGQEARLRCSPMKGHSHVYWYRQLPEEGLKFMVYLQKENIIDESGMPKERFSAEFPKEGPSILRIQQVVRGDSAAYFCASSLGTGINQPQHFGDGTRLSIL.

The chain carries TRBV29-1 and TRBJ1-2; D remains unclear. Germline loops: CDR1 SQVTM, CDR2 ANQGSEA. V lost 6 bases and J lost 1, with 12 bases in between. The CDR3 has 13 amino acids. CDR3 nucleotides: TGCAGCGTGGCGAGCCCAATTAACTATGGCTACACCTTC. Its translation is CSVASPINYGYTF.

This clone was picked up one time. This sequence joins TRBV9 and TRBJ2-5; 9 nucleotides align to TRBD2. V dropped 0 bases and J dropped 2; count of bases not matched to a gene: 5. CDR1 is SGDLS and CDR2 is YYNGEE in the germline V gene. The CDR3 loop spans 16 amino acids. DNA for the CDR3: TGTGCCAGCAGCGTAGACCCCGCGGGGGGGCAAGAGACCCAGTACTTC. Translation gives CASSVDPAGGQETQYF.

This chain joins TRBV5-4 and TRBJ1-2; the D is unclear. The V gene's germline CDR1 is SGHNT and CDR2 YYREEE (reference sequence). V lost 4 bases and J lost 1, with 17 bases in between. This CDR3 is built from 16 residues. CDR3 loop: CASSGWGGRDNYGYTF. DNA of the CDR3: TGTGCCAGCAGCGGGTGGGGAGGGAGGGATAACTATGGCTACACCTTC. The complete variable domain, with remaining parts taken from reference TRBV5-4 and TRBJ1-2, reads ETGVTQSPTHLIKTRGQQVTLRCSSQSGHNTVSWYQQALGQGPQFIFQYYREEENGRGNFPPRFSGLQFPNYSSELNVNALELDDSALYLCASSGWGGRDNYGYTFGSGTRLTVV.

This sequence joins TRBV7-2 and TRBJ1-3, with 10 nucleotides matching TRBD1. Germline lookup yields CDR1 SGHTA and CDR2 FQGNSA. J was trimmed by 3 bases and V by 1 base; bases with no gene match: 3. This CDR3 is 16 amino acids long. The CDR3 nucleotides read TGTGCCAGCAGCTTAGTCGGGACAGGGGATGGAAACACCATATATTTT. Amino acids: CASSLVGTGDGNTIYF.

The CDR3 loop is CAWSVSRTLGDVGNQPQHF. The CDR3 bases are TGTGCCTGGAGTGTATCTCGGACCTTGGGTGACGTCGGCAATCAGCCCCAGCATTTT. The rearrangement uses TRBV30 and TRBJ1-5; D ambiguous. Germline lookup yields CDR1 GTSNPN and CDR2 SVGIG (reference sequence). Trimming took 0 bases from V and 2 from J, leaving 23 bases between them. The CDR3 sequence is 19 residues long.

This clone has a single count. The V and J genes are TRBV10-3 and TRBJ1-1, with a weak D call TRBD1 (6 bases). The CDR3 has 14 residues. The ends were cut back, 5 bases at V and 4 bases at J, with 14 bases in the middle. Germline CDR1 reads ENHRY; CDR2 reads SYGVKD. CDR3 region: CAISSKARGTEAFF. CDR3 sequence (DNA): TGTGCCATCAGTTCCAAAGCCAGGGGCACTGAAGCTTTCTTT.

The rearrangement joins TRBV5-4 to TRBJ1-2; D call uncertain. This CDR3 has 13 amino acids. With 2 bases removed from V and 2 bases from J, the gap between germline ends came to 7 bases. From germline, CDR1 is SGHNT and CDR2 YYREEE (reference sequence). CDR3 in amino acids: CASSFVTNYGYTF. The CDR3 nucleotides are TGTGCCAGCAGCTTTGTGACAAACTATGGCTACACCTTC.

The chain has TRBV11-3 and TRBJ2-7; D gene unclear. The CDR3 runs 12 residues. Germline loops: CDR1 SGHNT, CDR2 YENEEA. The germline V and J ends were trimmed by 0 bases and 7 bases, with 7 bases remaining between them. As DNA, the CDR3 is TGTGCCAGCAGCTTAGATAAGGATGAGCAGTACTTC. Translated, it gives CASSLDKDEQYF.